The 15 T cell receptor beta chains reported below all come from one sample, sequenced in a study of blood T cells in healthy people across ages. Through a sample-barcoded 5' primer and a J-beta primer mix, a second PCR was run for roughly 6 to 12 cycles. TCRdb ran MiXCR on the 5' RACE reads and lists one entry per CDR3 protein. Of hundreds of thousands of distinct CDR3 sequences in the sample, roughly a quarter were seen once. This same sample was also taken into another study, of T cells of mothers and their children.

The sample comprised blood. The source of these receptors is a boy aged 2 to 9 in good health.

V gene TRBV7-2 combines with J gene TRBJ2-7; 9 bases match TRBD2. Germline V gene data show CDR1 as SGHTA and CDR2 as FQGNSA. This CDR3 contains 14 residues. The J segment lost 4 bases and the V segment lost 2 bases, leaving 3 bases of the junction unmatched. CDR3 coding DNA: TGTGCCAGCAGCTTAAATAGCGGGAGTTACGAGCAGTACTTC. Translation gives CASSLNSGSYEQYF.

DNA for the CDR3: TGTGCCAGCAGCTTAGTCATAGGACGGAATGAGCAGTACTTC. Translating it yields CASSLVIGRNEQYF. The chain employs TRBV7-9 and TRBJ2-7, with D hard to call. Looked up from germline, CDR1 is SEHNR and CDR2 is FQNEAQ (reference sequence). Deletions cut 1 base from V and 7 bases from J, with 14 bases between. This CDR3 spans 14 amino acids.

There are many counts of this clonotype. The chain is built from TRBV18 and TRBJ2-5; D gene uncertain. Germline V lookup: CDR1 KGHSH, CDR2 LQKENI. The CDR3 has 15 amino acids. The germline V and J ends were trimmed by 2 bases and 2 bases, with 12 bases remaining between them. Here the CDR3 reads CASSPSWTVQETQYF. CDR3 DNA sequence: TGTGCCAGCTCACCATCCTGGACGGTACAAGAGACCCAGTACTTC.

The chain employs TRBV10-1 and TRBJ2-5; D is undetermined. The germline V gene has CDR1 WNHNN and CDR2 SYGVQD (reference sequence). This CDR3 comprises 13 residues. V shed 3 bases and J shed 2 bases, with 7 bases lying between them. The CDR3 region is CASSEGIQETQYF. In DNA, the CDR3 is TGCGCCAGCAGTGAAGGGATTCAAGAGACCCAGTACTTC.

V usage is TRBV5-1 and J usage is TRBJ2-5; 9 positions agree with TRBD1. CDR3 length equals 15 residues. Germline V CDR1 and CDR2: SGHRS, YFSETQ. V lost 4 bases and J lost 4; bases outside the gene matches: 8. CDR3 loop: CASSPGDRVRETQYF. In nucleotides, the CDR3 is TGCGCCAGCAGCCCTGGGGACAGGGTCCGAGAGACCCAGTACTTC. The full variable domain, its missing parts supplied by reference TRBV5-1 and TRBJ2-5, is KAGVTQTPRYLIKTRGQQVTLSCSPISGHRSVSWYQQTPGQGLQFLFEYFSETQRNKGNFPGRFSGRQFSNSRSEMNVSTLELGDSALYLCASSPGDRVRETQYFGPGTRLLVL.

This clonotype has just a few counts. This rearrangement joins TRBV29-1 to TRBJ2-3; possibly TRBD1 or TRBD2 for D (6 bases each). The V end was cut by 2 bases, the J end by 5 bases, with 11 bases between. This CDR3 spans 13 amino acids. Germline V CDR1 and CDR2: SQVTM, ANQGSEA. CDR3 DNA: TGCAGCGTTGAAAGGGGGGCGGGAGATACGCAGTATTTT. Translated, it gives CSVERGAGDTQYF.

V is TRBV7-2 and J is TRBJ2-2; D perhaps matches TRBD1 (6 bases). The germline V and J ends were trimmed by 5 bases and 0 bases, with 7 bases remaining between them. The germline V gene encodes CDR1 SGHTA and CDR2 FQGNSA. This CDR3 comprises 14 residues. CDR3 coding DNA: TGTGCCAGCAGCCGGGACACGAACACCGGGGAGCTGTTTTTT. As protein: CASSRDTNTGELFF.

This clonotype was counted a few times. The chain couples TRBV29-1 to TRBJ1-2; D is undetermined. The CDR3 is made up of 13 amino acids. V lost 0 bases and J 8 bases, leaving 13 bases between the germline ends. From germline, CDR1 is SQVTM and CDR2 ANQGSEA. This CDR3 is CSVEDGVIGGYTF. The DNA for the CDR3 is TGCAGCGTTGAAGATGGGGTAATCGGCGGCTACACCTTC. The whole variable domain, remainder taken from reference TRBV29-1 and TRBJ1-2, is SAVISQKPSRDICQRGTSLTIQCQVDSQVTMMFWYRQQPGQSLTLIATANQGSEATYESGFVIDKFPISRPNLTFSTLTVSNMSPEDSSIYLCSVEDGVIGGYTFGSGTRLTVV.

Ten or more counts support this clonotype. The chain employs TRBV10-3 and TRBJ2-5; D is possibly TRBD1 (6 bases). Per germline, CDR1 ENHRY and CDR2 SYGVKD. The germline V and J ends were trimmed by 4 bases and 3 bases, with 9 bases remaining between them. The CDR3 sequence is 13 residues long. The CDR3 DNA sequence: TGTGCCATCAGTGGACAGGCTGAAGAGACCCAGTACTTC. The encoded protein is CAISGQAEETQYF.

This clonotype was observed at least ten times. The rearrangement uses TRBV6-6 and TRBJ1-1; 7 nucleotides line up with TRBD1. With 4 bases clipped from V and 4 bases from J, the junction kept 9 bases outside the gene matches. Germline V CDR1 and CDR2: MNHNY, SVGAGI (reference sequence). The length of the CDR3 is 15 residues. CDR3 coding DNA: TGTGCCAGCAGTTCCCAGGGGGGGCGGACCACTGAAGCTTTCTTT. Encoded protein: CASSSQGGRTTEAFF.

This clonotype has just a few counts. V and J are TRBV10-3 and TRBJ2-7; D remains ambiguous. The CDR3 runs to 14 residues. CDR1 is ENHRY and CDR2 is SYGVKD in the germline V gene. The V gene lost 4 bases and the J gene lost 0 bases, with 10 bases spanning the gap. The CDR3 loop is CAISADASSYEQYF. Written as DNA, the CDR3 is TGTGCCATCAGTGCCGACGCTAGCTCCTACGAGCAGTACTTC.

The chain links TRBV13 to TRBJ1-2; a possible D gene is TRBD1 (5 bases). V lost 4 bases, J lost 1 base, and 13 bases lay in between. The germline V gene has CDR1 PRHDT and CDR2 FYEKMQ (reference sequence). The CDR3 spans 15 residues. The CDR3: CASSSLKTVNYGYTF. CDR3 DNA: TGTGCCAGCAGCTCTCTCAAGACAGTTAACTATGGCTACACCTTC.

CDR3 amino acids: CASSSLFGANEKLFF. The CDR3 DNA sequence: TGTGCCAGCAGCTCCCTCTTTGGGGCTAATGAAAAACTGTTTTTT. The rearrangement joins TRBV5-5 to TRBJ1-4; no clear D gene. The CDR3 spans 15 residues. Germline CDR1 is SGHKS and CDR2 is YYEKEE (reference sequence). The V and J ends lost 3 bases and 3 bases respectively, with 12 bases between them.

The rearrangement links TRBV25-1 to TRBJ2-3; 10 positions agree with TRBD1. With V trimmed by 5 bases and J by 4 bases, 6 bases remained unmatched. CDR1 and CDR2 (germline): MGHDK, SYGVNS. The CDR3 sequence is 15 residues long. The CDR3: CASSTGTGEADTQYF. In nucleotides, the CDR3 is TGTGCCAGCAGTACCGGGACAGGGGAAGCAGATACGCAGTATTTT.

J is TRBJ2-1 and V is TRBV4-3, with 8 bases aligning to TRBD2. Germline lookup yields CDR1 LGHNA and CDR2 YSLEER. V lost 0 bases to trimming and J lost 0 bases; unmatched junction nucleotides: 4. There are 17 residues in the CDR3. The CDR3, as DNA: TGCGCCAGCAGCCAAGAATTAGCGGGGAGCTCCTACAATGAGCAGTTCTTC. Protein product: CASSQELAGSSYNEQFF.